This section outlines one T cell receptor beta chain sequence together with its context. Clones were sequenced by immunoSEQ multiplex PCR, and TCRdb holds only the in-frame ones, with some missing. The table has around 65,000 clones, just over 90% seen once. Germline CDR1 MNHEY, CDR2 SMNVEV (reference sequence). CDR3 length: 13 residues. V lost 4 bases and J 0 bases, leaving 1 base between the germline ends. This sample is drawn from a study of OX40 agonist ivuxolimab in advanced cancers. Sequencing used CD4+ or CD8+ T cells sorted from blood, obtained in a trial of the OX40 agonist ivuxolimab. The chain is built from TRBV27 and TRBJ1-6; no clear D gene. This clonotype was obtained from an adult with an advanced solid tumor such as melanoma, head and neck, liver or kidney cancer. The CDR3: CASSSSYNSPLHF. DNA for the CDR3: TGTGCCAGCAGTTCCTCCTATAATTCACCCCTCCACTTT.